The 9 T cell receptor beta chains presented below share a single source sample, sequenced in a study of cytomegalovirus exposure and HLA in healthy donors. A multiplex PCR was run with 60 Vbeta primers and 13 Jbeta primers. TCRdb's table, derived via immunoSEQ multiplex PCR, lists solely in-frame clones and lacks some. The sample spans approximately 120,000 clones; the ten largest clones claim 2%. Sequenced material: PBMCs. The receptors shown here come from a woman aged 55-70 years in good health and CMV-seronegative.

The V call is TRBV11-3, the J call TRBJ1-1; no clear D gene. This CDR3 contains 18 residues. V was trimmed by 2 bases and J by 5 bases, leaving 24 bases between them. Looked up from germline, CDR1 is SGHNT and CDR2 is YENEEA. In nucleotides, the CDR3 is TGTGCCAGCAGCTTAAGATCCCCTGGCCGGCGCGGATGGACTGAAGCTTTCTTT. Amino acid sequence: CASSLRSPGRRGWTEAFF.

V is TRBV5-1 and J is TRBJ1-1; D possibly corresponds to TRBD1 (5 bases). V lost 2 bases and J lost 8, with 13 bases in between. The CDR3 runs to 13 residues. In germline, CDR1 is SGHRS, CDR2 YFSETQ. CDR3 nucleotide sequence: TGCGCCAGCAGCTTCGGGGGGGTGGCGGAAGCTTTCTTT. Residues: CASSFGGVAEAFF.

This chain connects TRBV27 to TRBJ2-3; TRBD2 matches 11 bases. CDR3 length equals 15 residues. Unmatched junction bases numbered 9, after V lost 7 bases and J lost 6 bases. Germline V gene lookup returns CDR1 MNHEY and CDR2 SMNVEV (reference sequence). The CDR3 reads CASTLLAGARDTQYF. DNA of the CDR3: TGTGCCAGCACATTACTAGCGGGGGCGAGGGATACGCAGTATTTT.

The DNA of the CDR3 is TGTGCCAGCAGACCAGATCGGGGTTCGAATCAGCCCCAGCATTTT. Translation: CASRPDRGSNQPQHF. The chain recombines TRBV28 with TRBJ1-5, with unresolved D. CDR1 is MDHEN and CDR2 is SYDVKM in the germline V gene. This CDR3 is built from 15 residues. Trimming took 6 bases from V and 4 from J, leaving 16 bases between them.

The J gene is TRBJ1-6, the V gene TRBV28; 11 bases line up with TRBD1. This CDR3 is built from 15 residues. The germline V gene encodes CDR1 MDHEN and CDR2 SYDVKM. The V segment lost 11 bases and the J segment 7 bases; nucleotides outside the gene matches: 10. CDR3 protein: CASGTGGNLNSPLHF. The CDR3 nucleotides are TGTGCCTCCGGGACAGGGGGTAACCTCAATTCACCCCTCCACTTT.

The chain employs TRBV6-5 and TRBJ1-2; unclear D gene. Trimming stripped 3 bases from V and 7 bases from J, with 12 bases between. Germline lookup yields CDR1 MNHEY and CDR2 SVGAGI. CDR3 length: 13 amino acids. DNA of the CDR3: TGTGCCAGCAGTTATTTACAAACGGGTGGCTACACCTTC. This sequence encodes CASSYLQTGGYTF.

V is TRBV5-6 and J is TRBJ1-1; TRBD1 might be the D (5 bases). Germline CDR1 SGHDT, CDR2 YYEEEE. V gave up 7 bases and J gave up 4 bases, with 20 bases separating them. CDR3 length: 15 residues. CDR3 coding DNA: TGTGCCAGCCTCCGATGGGGCCCTGGAGCCACTGAAGCTTTCTTT. This sequence encodes CASLRWGPGATEAFF.

This chain joins TRBV4-2 and TRBJ2-7; D gene ambiguous. This CDR3 is 14 amino acids long. The germline gives CDR1 LGHNA, CDR2 YNFKEQ. The ends were cut back, 4 bases at V and 2 bases at J, with 12 bases in the middle. CDR3 nucleotides: TGTGCCAGCAGCCCCCCGGCCAGGCCCTACGAGCAGTACTTC. Translated: CASSPPARPYEQYF.

V usage is TRBV27 and J usage is TRBJ2-7; D remains unclear. Germline CDR1 reads MNHEY; CDR2 reads SMNVEV (reference sequence). Trimming cost V 3 bases and J 6 bases, with 12 bases left between them. The CDR3 is 13 amino acids. The CDR3 DNA follows: TGTGCCAGCAGTTTCTGGCTAGGATCCGAGCAGTACTTC. It encodes CASSFWLGSEQYF.